One and the same sample provided the 19 T cell receptor beta chains below, sequenced in a study of blood T cells in healthy people across ages. A second PCR of 7 to 11 cycles used a sample-barcoded 5' primer and a J-beta primer mix. Using its own MiXCR run on the 5' RACE reads, TCRdb lists one record per CDR3 protein. The repertoire holds approximately 800,000 distinct CDR3 sequences, with 58% as singletons. The sequenced sample was blood. The receptors here all came from a man under 40 in good health.

There are a few counts of this clonotype. At one end, the junction sequence differs from germline, possibly due to a read error. The rearrangement joins TRBV29-1 to TRBJ1-6; 7 bases map to TRBD1. Germline assignment: CDR1 SQVTM and CDR2 ANQGSEA. This CDR3 comprises 14 residues. The DNA for the CDR3 is TGCAGCGTACTAGAACAGGGGAGGAATTCGCCCCTCCACTTT. Amino acid sequence: CSVLEQGRNSPLHF.

The chain recombines TRBV7-2 with TRBJ2-1; TRBD1 agrees at 8 bases. The V and J ends lost 5 bases and 7 bases, in that order; junction bases with no gene match: 7. Germline values: CDR1 SGHTA, CDR2 FQGNSA. The CDR3 covers 14 residues. CDR3: CASSHHRGFNEQFF. The DNA for the CDR3 is TGTGCCAGCAGCCACCACAGGGGGTTTAATGAGCAGTTCTTC.

This clonotype appeared a few times. The chain uses TRBV15 and TRBJ1-6; no definite D call. Germline-derived CDR1 and CDR2 are LNHNV and YYDKDF (reference sequence). There are 19 residues in the CDR3. With 0 bases removed from V and 1 base from J, the gap between germline ends came to 16 bases. This CDR3 reads CATSRDPPRLGSYNSPLHF. The CDR3 region has the DNA TGTGCCACCAGCAGAGATCCGCCAAGGTTGGGTTCCTATAATTCACCCCTCCACTTT.

This clonotype was detected only once. The rearrangement links TRBV20-1 to TRBJ2-4; 8 nucleotides line up with TRBD1. The last part of the DNA fits TRBJ2-7 better; the J call may be wrong. The CDR3 runs 13 residues. CDR1 and CDR2 (germline): DFQATT, SNEGSKA (reference sequence). CDR3 sequence reads: CSAFSGGFYEQYF. The CDR3 DNA reads TGCAGTGCCTTCTCAGGGGGCTTCTACGAGCAGTACTTC.

This clonotype was observed a handful of times. This rearrangement joins TRBV27 to TRBJ2-7, with TRBD1 identical over 9 bases. The CDR3 loop spans 13 amino acids. V was clipped by 8 bases and J by 4 bases; unmatched bases: 6. Germline V lookup: CDR1 MNHEY, CDR2 SMNVEV (reference sequence). The CDR3 spells CASSGTGTYEQYF. The CDR3, as DNA: TGTGCCAGCTCCGGGACAGGGACTTACGAGCAGTACTTC.

V usage is TRBV20-1 and J usage is TRBJ2-5, with TRBD2 matching 10 bases. V trimming: 0 bases; J trimming: 1 base; junction bases outside the gene matches: 2. There are 15 residues in the CDR3. Germline V gene lookup returns CDR1 DFQATT and CDR2 SNEGSKA (reference sequence). This chain's CDR3 is CSAREASGGQETQYF. CDR3 nucleotide sequence: TGCAGTGCTAGAGAGGCTAGCGGGGGCCAAGAGACCCAGTACTTC.

In this sample, this clonotype turned up a few times. V is TRBV9 and J is TRBJ1-2; the D gene is possibly TRBD1 (5 bases). This CDR3 has 16 residues. Germline lookup yields CDR1 SGDLS and CDR2 YYNGEE. Trimming removed 3 bases at V and 3 bases at J, with 18 bases between. The CDR3 protein is CASSGTPGPVDYGYTF. The CDR3 nucleotides are TGTGCCAGCAGCGGAACCCCGGGGCCGGTAGACTATGGCTACACCTTC. The full variable domain, with the rest looked up from reference TRBV9 and TRBJ1-2, is DSGVTQTPKHLITATGQRVTLRCSPRSGDLSVYWYQQSLDQGLQFLIQYYNGEERAKGNILERFSAQQFPDLHSELNLSSLELGDSALYFCASSGTPGPVDYGYTFGSGTRLTVV.

The chain recombines TRBV7-2 with TRBJ1-5; no firm D call. CDR1 and CDR2 (germline): SGHTA, FQGNSA. The CDR3 extends over 14 amino acids. V shed 5 bases and J shed 2 bases, with 10 bases lying between them. DNA of the CDR3: TGTGCCAGCAGCCGCCCGGAGGGCAATCAGCCCCAGCATTTT. It yields the protein CASSRPEGNQPQHF.

The chain carries TRBV29-1 and TRBJ1-2, with D tentatively TRBD1 (6 bases). Trimming stripped 6 bases from V and 1 base from J, with 15 bases between. Per the germline V gene, CDR1 is SQVTM and CDR2 is ANQGSEA. This CDR3 comprises 14 residues. The DNA of the CDR3 is TGCAGCGTGCAACAGGACAGCCGTAACTATGGCTACACCTTC. Translated: CSVQQDSRNYGYTF.

The genes are TRBV28 and TRBJ2-7; D unresolved. Germline CDR1 MDHEN, CDR2 SYDVKM. The CDR3 length is 13 residues. V dropped 6 bases and J dropped 2 bases, with 11 bases sitting between them. This chain's CDR3 is CASRNAETYEQYF. Written as DNA, the CDR3 is TGTGCCAGCAGAAACGCGGAAACCTACGAGCAGTACTTC.

The J gene is TRBJ2-3, the V gene TRBV12-3 or TRBV12-4, with no clear D. The length of the CDR3 is 14 residues. The V gene lost 3 bases and the J gene lost 4 bases, with 11 bases spanning the gap. The CDR3 DNA sequence: TGTGCCAGCAGTTTCAGACCCGTGGCAGATACGCAGTATTTT. It specifies CASSFRPVADTQYF.

The V call is TRBV11-2, the J call TRBJ2-5; D is undetermined. V gave up 3 bases and J gave up 4 bases, with 12 bases separating them. CDR3 length: 14 amino acids. The germline CDR1 and CDR2 sequences are SGHAT and FQNNGV. CDR3 bases: TGTGCCAGCAGCTTTATAGCATTCGGAGAGACCCAGTACTTC. Translating gives CASSFIAFGETQYF.

CDR3 region: CASSSPGTSGSYEQYF. The CDR3 DNA reads TGTGCCAGCAGTTCCCCTGGGACTAGCGGGAGTTACGAGCAGTACTTC. The V call is TRBV12-3 or TRBV12-4, the J call TRBJ2-7; 14 bases are a match to TRBD2. J lost 4 bases, V lost 4 bases, and 6 bases had no gene match. The CDR3 loop spans 16 amino acids.

This clonotype was observed a few times. This rearrangement joins TRBV20-1 to TRBJ2-4, with 10 positions matching TRBD2. The junction had 15 bases not matched to a gene; V was cut back by 3 bases and J by 13 bases. The germline V gene has CDR1 DFQATT and CDR2 SNEGSKA (reference sequence). The CDR3 runs to 15 residues. CDR3 sequence reads: CSASLPSGGEWEQYF. CDR3 bases: TGCAGTGCTAGTCTGCCTAGCGGGGGAGAATGGGAGCAGTACTTC.

This clonotype was seen repeatedly, ten times or more. V gene TRBV7-8 combines with J gene TRBJ2-3, with unresolved D. CDR1 is SGHVS, CDR2 FQNEAQ, per germline. V lost 3 bases and J lost 5, with 9 bases in between. CDR3 length equals 13 residues. This CDR3 is CASSLQVLDTQYF. The CDR3 DNA is TGTGCCAGCAGCTTGCAGGTCCTAGATACGCAGTATTTT.

There are many counts of this clonotype. The chain joins TRBV20-1 to TRBJ1-2, with unresolved D. Germline CDR1 DFQATT, CDR2 SNEGSKA (reference sequence). V was trimmed by 0 bases and J by 8 bases, leaving 25 bases between them. This CDR3 contains 17 residues. CDR3 DNA: TGCAGTGCTAGAGATCTGGGCCGTAGCGGGCGTCTTTCCGGCTACACCTTC. Its protein is CSARDLGRSGRLSGYTF.

The chain recombines TRBV28 with TRBJ1-1; D uncertain. Germline CDR1 MDHEN, CDR2 SYDVKM. CDR3 length: 16 amino acids. V was clipped by 6 bases and J by 3 bases, with 20 bases between them. CDR3 coding DNA: TGTGCCAGCAGCTCGCTGCGAGGAACCGGGGACACTGAAGCTTTCTTT. Protein: CASSSLRGTGDTEAFF.

Written as DNA, the CDR3 is TGTGCCAGCAGCAAAGAGGCGAGGAAGGGCTCCTACGAGCAGTACTTC. This sequence encodes CASSKEARKGSYEQYF. This rearrangement joins TRBV21-1 to TRBJ2-7. TRBV21-1 represents a pseudogene. The CDR3 runs to 16 residues.

There are a few counts of this clonotype. V and J are TRBV20-1 and TRBJ2-3; D is ambiguous. This CDR3 spans 12 amino acids. CDR1 is DFQATT, CDR2 SNEGSKA, per germline (reference sequence). V shed 1 base and J shed 4 bases, with 6 bases lying between them. The CDR3 coding sequence is TGCAGTGCTAGAGTCGTGTCAGATACGCAGTATTTT. Translated: CSARVVSDTQYF.